One sample yielded the 20 T cell receptor beta chains listed below, sequenced in a study of blood T cell repertoires in COVID-19 (dated by TCRdb to the early 2020s). The method behind the library was the immunoSEQ multiplex PCR assay. TCRdb's version of the immuneACCESS table is confined to in-frame rearrangements and falls short of the full clone set. An unresolved V gene accounts for under half of the shortfall where checked; the remainder is of unknown origin. This sample holds about 190,000 clones; 80% to 90% were observed only once. Clones ranked in the top ten supply around 1.1% of the sample. Sequencing used peripheral blood. The receptors originated from a man under 40 with acute or convalescent COVID-19.

The V and J genes are TRBV7-9 and TRBJ2-1; 7 bases map to TRBD2. CDR3 length: 17 amino acids. Germline V lookup: CDR1 SEHNR, CDR2 FQNEAQ (reference sequence). The J segment lost 0 bases and the V segment lost 5 bases, leaving 10 bases of the junction unmatched. CDR3 bases: TGTGCCAGCAGCCCGCCTCCGGGGGGACTCTCCTACAATGAGCAGTTCTTC. Translation: CASSPPPGGLSYNEQFF.

The chain recombines TRBV5-8 with TRBJ1-3; D unresolved. The CDR3 is 13 amino acids. CDR1 and CDR2 (germline): SGHTS, YDEGEE. The V gene lost 9 bases and the J gene lost 5 bases, with 15 bases spanning the gap. DNA of the CDR3: TGTGCCAACGCGATGCTCCCAAGAAACACCATATATTTT. It is translated as CANAMLPRNTIYF.

The chain uses TRBV28 and TRBJ2-3, with D possibly matching TRBD1 (5 bases). This CDR3 has 12 amino acids. The ends were cut back, 10 bases at V and 2 bases at J, with 10 bases in the middle. Germline V gene lookup returns CDR1 MDHEN and CDR2 SYDVKM. CDR3 residues: CAIAGNTDTQYF. The DNA of the CDR3 is TGTGCCATTGCAGGGAACACAGATACGCAGTATTTT.

The gene calls are TRBV19 and TRBJ1-1; perhaps TRBD1 as D (5 bases). The CDR3 covers 14 residues. CDR1 is LNHDA, CDR2 SQIVND, per germline (reference sequence). The V gene lost 3 bases and the J gene lost 0 bases, with 8 bases spanning the gap. The CDR3 protein is CASSMGGMNTEAFF. The CDR3 bases are TGTGCCAGTAGTATGGGGGGGATGAACACTGAAGCTTTCTTT.

This chain links TRBV19 with TRBJ1-1; 7 bases fit TRBD1. J lost 1 base, V lost 7 bases, and 15 bases had no gene match. The CDR3 spans 17 residues. From germline, CDR1 is LNHDA and CDR2 SQIVND (reference sequence). The CDR3 DNA sequence: TGTGCCAGTATTCCCCCCAGGGGGGCGCGGAGGAACACTGAAGCTTTCTTT. Protein: CASIPPRGARRNTEAFF.

The chain couples TRBV2 to TRBJ1-6, with D possibly being TRBD1 (6 bases). Germline-derived CDR1 and CDR2 are SNHLY and FYNNEI. This CDR3 has 14 amino acids. The V gene lost 2 bases and the J gene lost 8 bases, with 10 bases spanning the gap. CDR3 in amino acids: CASSELQGDSPLHF. The CDR3 region has the DNA TGTGCCAGCAGTGAACTACAGGGAGATTCACCCCTCCACTTT. Combining the CDR3 with reference TRBV2 and TRBJ1-6 gives the whole variable domain EPEVTQTPSHQVTQMGQEVILRCVPISNHLYFYWYRQILGQKVEFLVSFYNNEISEKSEIFDDQFSVERPDGSNFTLKIRSTKLEDSAMYFCASSELQGDSPLHFGNGTRLTVT.

J is TRBJ1-1 and V is TRBV19, with 7 bases lining up with TRBD1. In germline, CDR1 is LNHDA, CDR2 SQIVND (reference sequence). The CDR3 is 12 amino acids. J was trimmed by 2 bases and V by 9 bases; bases with no gene match: 3. The CDR3 reads CASRDSNTEAFF. For the CDR3, the DNA is TGTGCCAGCCGGGACAGCAACACTGAAGCTTTCTTT.

The chain combines TRBV3-1 (or the pseudogene TRBV3-2) with TRBJ2-1, with 12 bases fitting TRBD2. CDR3 length: 17 residues. Germline V gene sequence: CDR1 LGHDT, CDR2 YNNKEL (reference sequence). With 4 bases clipped from V and 8 bases from J, the junction kept 12 bases outside the gene matches. The CDR3: CASSRRLAGERGDEQFF. The DNA for the CDR3 is TGTGCCAGCAGCCGCCGACTAGCGGGAGAAAGGGGGGATGAGCAGTTCTTC.

This sequence joins TRBV6-5 and TRBJ2-5; D is ambiguous. The CDR3 runs 13 residues. The germline V gene has CDR1 MNHEY and CDR2 SVGAGI. V was cut by 6 bases and J by 5 bases, with 13 bases left in between. The CDR3 coding sequence is TGTGCCAGCAGGAATACGCGCGGTGAGACCCAGTACTTC. Its protein product is CASRNTRGETQYF.

This clone was seen only once. The chain carries TRBV10-3 and TRBJ1-6; D possibly corresponds to TRBD1 (5 bases). Looked up from germline, CDR1 is ENHRY and CDR2 is SYGVKD. V was trimmed by 5 bases and J by 8 bases, leaving 13 bases between them. This CDR3 spans 14 amino acids. The CDR3 coding sequence is TGTGCCATCAGTAACCAGGGAGGGGATTCACCCCTCCACTTT. It encodes CAISNQGGDSPLHF.

The J gene is TRBJ1-4, the V gene TRBV4-2; tentatively, D is TRBD1 (6 bases). Germline V gives CDR1 LGHNA, CDR2 YNFKEQ. This CDR3 comprises 16 residues. Trimming took off 0 bases at V and 7 bases at J, with 15 bases between the two ends. CDR3 nucleotide sequence: TGTGCCAGCAGCCAAGAAGGAAGGGGGGGGATTGAAAAACTGTTTTTT. Residues: CASSQEGRGGIEKLFF.

This clone was seen just once. This chain links TRBV28 with TRBJ2-1; tentative D call: TRBD1 (5 bases). This CDR3 comprises 14 residues. Germline V CDR1 and CDR2: MDHEN, SYDVKM. Trimming took off 3 bases at V and 7 bases at J, with 13 bases between the two ends. The CDR3 bases are TGTGCCAGCAGTTTCGGTCAGGGTACGAATGAGCAGTTCTTC. This codes for CASSFGQGTNEQFF.

A few counts support this clone. The chain carries TRBV7-9 and TRBJ1-2; tentatively, D is TRBD1 (5 bases). Trimming took off 5 bases at V and 6 bases at J, with 10 bases between the two ends. This CDR3 is 12 amino acids long. Germline V gene sequence: CDR1 SEHNR, CDR2 FQNEAQ (reference sequence). The CDR3 here is CASSHPTDGYTF. The CDR3 bases are TGTGCCAGCAGCCACCCGACAGATGGCTACACCTTC.

This sequence joins TRBV28 and TRBJ1-3; D might be TRBD1 (6 bases). CDR1 MDHEN and CDR2 SYDVKM come from the germline V gene. V was pared by 6 bases and J by 1 base, with 10 bases between. The CDR3 runs to 14 residues. The CDR3 region is CASSPTGSGNTIYF. The CDR3 coding sequence is TGTGCCAGCAGCCCCACAGGGTCTGGAAACACCATATATTTT.

The V and J genes are TRBV18 and TRBJ2-7; the D is unclear. V lost 2 bases to trimming and J lost 3 bases, with 17 bases between them. This CDR3 region has 16 residues. From germline, CDR1 is KGHSH and CDR2 LQKENI. The CDR3: CASSPYGPDRNYEQYF. Written as DNA, the CDR3 is TGTGCCAGCTCACCATATGGGCCTGATAGGAACTACGAGCAGTACTTC.

The gene calls are TRBV6-4 and TRBJ2-3; 7 bases are a match to TRBD2. The CDR3 consists of 16 residues. The germline V gene encodes CDR1 MRHNA and CDR2 SNTAGT. V trimming: 0 bases; J trimming: 4 bases; junction bases outside the gene matches: 7. This CDR3 is CASSDSAGLGADTQYF. The CDR3 DNA reads as TGTGCCAGCAGTGACTCTGCAGGACTAGGGGCAGATACGCAGTATTTT.

V is TRBV28 and J is TRBJ2-3; 7 nucleotides line up with TRBD2. The CDR3 loop spans 14 amino acids. The V segment lost 2 bases and the J segment 2 bases; nucleotides outside the gene matches: 1. Germline CDR1 MDHEN, CDR2 SYDVKM. The CDR3 spells CASSLAGATDTQYF. Here the CDR3 DNA reads TGTGCCAGCAGTTTAGCGGGAGCCACAGATACGCAGTATTTT.

The table lists this clone with a count of one. The V and J genes are TRBV12-2 and TRBJ1-5; the table gives TRBD1 as D, unverified against the DNA. TRBV12-2 constitutes a pseudogene. CDR3 length: 16 amino acids. CDR3 sequence reads: CASRLGWTGVDQPQHF. CDR3 in DNA: TGTGCAAGTCGCTTAGGATGGACAGGGGTTGATCAGCCCCAGCATTTT.

This chain joins TRBV28 and TRBJ1-2; D might be TRBD1 (6 bases). Trimming left V 7 bases short and J 7 bases short, with 13 bases between. Germline lookup yields CDR1 MDHEN and CDR2 SYDVKM. There are 12 residues in the CDR3. CDR3 DNA: TGTGCCAGCAATGACAGGTTAGGTGGCTACACCTTC. It translates to CASNDRLGGYTF.

V usage is TRBV28 and J usage is TRBJ1-6, with 7 bases lining up with TRBD1. Germline lookup yields CDR1 MDHEN and CDR2 SYDVKM. The CDR3 length is 16 residues. Trimming at V came to 1 base and at J to 10 bases, leaving 10 bases not matched to a gene. The CDR3 region is CASSLLGQGVQSPLHF. For the CDR3, the DNA is TGTGCCAGCAGTTTATTAGGGCAGGGGGTACAATCACCCCTCCACTTT.